The rows below give T cell receptor beta chains drawn from one sample of a study of metastatic and nonmetastatic thyroid tumors. Using MiXCR, TCRdb reanalyzed the PCR reads. The sample holds roughly 30,000 clones; roughly 15% are singletons and the top ten take about 4.4%. The sample was blood. The receptors come from a female donor with papillary thyroid cancer or a benign thyroid nodule (not recorded which). Some clones in this sample may be carry-over from other donors' samples. Each CDR3 is given with its conserved first and last residue. D genes are given only for firm matches. Expanded clones get a size class; other rows say once, few or many, or leave the size out.

cdr3_aa cdr3_nt d_call clone_size j_call v_call
CAWSPGTGQETQYF TGTGCCTGGTCCCCAGGGACAGGGCAAGAGACCCAGTACTTC TRBD1 NA TRBJ2-5 TRBV30
CASSLIFSSYEQYF TGTGCCAGCAGCTTGATTTTTTCCTCCTACGAGCAGTACTTC NA many TRBJ2-7 TRBV11-2
CASSSGGIPHQPQHF TGTGCCAGCAGTTCTGGGGGGATCCCACACCAGCCCCAGCATTTT NA medium-sized TRBJ1-5 TRBV27
CASLQGDRDTEAFF TGTGCCAGCTTACAGGGGGATCGGGACACTGAAGCTTTCTTT TRBD1 many TRBJ1-1 TRBV6-1
CASTQTGYQETQYF TGTGCCAGCACCCAGACAGGGTACCAAGAGACCCAGTACTTC TRBD1 many TRBJ2-5 TRBV28
CASSYGIPGQGDEKLFF TGTGCCAGCAGTTACGGGATACCGGGACAGGGAGATGAAAAACTGTTTTTT TRBD1 many TRBJ1-4 TRBV6-6
CASSLGGGQEETQYF TGTGCCAGCAGCCTGGGCGGGGGGCAGGAGGAGACCCAGTACTTC TRBD2 few TRBJ2-5 TRBV4-2
CATSRDSWGQAGELFF TGTGCCACCAGCAGAGATAGCTGGGGGCAGGCTGGGGAGCTGTTTTTT NA many TRBJ2-2 TRBV15
CASSRPGVETQYF TGTGCCAGCAGTCGCCCAGGGGTGGAGACCCAGTACTTC NA many TRBJ2-5 TRBV6-1
CASSKNRGRTEAFF TGCGCCAGCAGTAAAAACAGGGGCAGAACTGAAGCTTTCTTT TRBD1 medium-sized TRBJ1-1 TRBV10-1
CSAVSRDRYSYEQYF TGCAGTGCTGTTAGCCGGGACAGGTACTCCTACGAGCAGTACTTC TRBD1 many TRBJ2-7 TRBV20-1
CASSHPQGAANTGELFF TGTGCCAGCAGCCATCCACAGGGGGCCGCGAACACCGGGGAGCTGTTTTTT TRBD1 many TRBJ2-2 TRBV11-1
CATREYPGGGVSTGELFF TGTGCCACCAGAGAGTACCCCGGCGGAGGGGTGTCCACCGGGGAGCTGTTTTTT NA NA TRBJ2-2 TRBV6-1
CASSLGGSGGTMTDTQYF TGCGCCAGCAGCTTGGGTGGATCAGGGGGCACAATGACAGATACGCAGTATTTT TRBD1 few TRBJ2-3 TRBV5-1
CASSIRRESDQYF TGTGCCAGTAGTATAAGAAGGGAATCCGATCAGTACTTC NA NA TRBJ2-7 TRBV19
CASSPDLNTGELFF TGTGCCAGCTCGCCAGACTTAAACACCGGGGAGCTGTTTTTT NA many TRBJ2-2 TRBV18
CASSPGLAGRASRSYEQYF TGCGCCAGCAGCCCGGGACTAGCGGGCCGTGCCTCACGCTCCTACGAGCAGTACTTC TRBD2 NA TRBJ2-7 TRBV5-1